A selection of T cell receptor beta chains follows, all from one sample in a study of shared clonotypes between healthy human individuals. Clones were sequenced by immunoSEQ multiplex PCR, and TCRdb holds only the in-frame ones, with some missing. The sample includes some 2.1 million clones, about 95% of them seen just once. The specimen sequenced was naive CD8+ T cells sorted from blood. These receptors were taken from a man between 18 and 35 years old in good health. The CDR3 runs from the conserved cysteine through the conserved F or W. Fields, in order: clone size, V gene, J gene, D gene, CDR3 protein, CDR3 DNA. D genes are given only for firm matches. Size is stated for part of the rows, as once, few or many counts, or as a class when the clone is expanded.

abundance: NA; v_gene: TRBV7-9; j_gene: TRBJ2-7; d_gene: TRBD2; CDR3aa: CASSLTLANYEQYF; CDR3nt: TGTGCCAGCAGCTTAACACTAGCGAACTACGAGCAGTACTTC
abundance: NA; v_gene: TRBV10-3; j_gene: TRBJ1-1; d_gene: TRBD1; CDR3aa: CAIRNTGGWNTEAFF; CDR3nt: TGTGCCATCAGGAATACAGGGGGCTGGAACACTGAAGCTTTCTTT
abundance: NA; v_gene: TRBV4-1; j_gene: TRBJ1-2; d_gene: NA; CDR3aa: CASSLDSIYGYTF; CDR3nt: TGCGCCAGCAGCCTGGACAGTATCTATGGCTACACCTTC
abundance: NA; v_gene: TRBV7-6; j_gene: TRBJ2-3; d_gene: TRBD1; CDR3aa: CASSSLTGRSTDTQYF; CDR3nt: TGTGCCAGCAGCTCTCTGACAGGGCGTAGCACAGATACGCAGTATTTT
abundance: NA; v_gene: TRBV10-2; j_gene: TRBJ1-6; d_gene: TRBD1; CDR3aa: CASSQTGINSPLHF; CDR3nt: TGCGCCAGCAGCCAGACAGGGATTAATTCACCCCTCCACTTT
abundance: NA; v_gene: TRBV5-4; j_gene: TRBJ2-5; d_gene: NA; CDR3aa: CASSLPGAGETQYF; CDR3nt: TGTGCCAGCAGCTTACCCGGGGCGGGGGAGACCCAGTACTTC
abundance: NA; v_gene: TRBV5-1; j_gene: TRBJ2-5; d_gene: TRBD1; CDR3aa: CASSLMGQLQETQYF; CDR3nt: TGCGCCAGCAGCTTGATGGGACAGCTCCAAGAGACCCAGTACTTC
abundance: once; v_gene: TRBV7-8; j_gene: TRBJ2-7; d_gene: TRBD2; CDR3aa: CASSSPTSGTLEQYF; CDR3nt: TGTGCCAGCAGCTCTCCGACTAGCGGGACCCTCGAGCAGTACTTC
abundance: NA; v_gene: TRBV7-9; j_gene: TRBJ2-3; d_gene: TRBD2; CDR3aa: CASSMGLAPSTDTQYF; CDR3nt: TGTGCCAGCAGCATGGGACTAGCGCCTAGCACAGATACGCAGTATTTT
abundance: NA; v_gene: TRBV7-9; j_gene: TRBJ1-1; d_gene: NA; CDR3aa: CASSLDTGTRNTEAFF; CDR3nt: TGTGCCAGCAGCTTAGATACCGGGACAAGGAACACTGAAGCTTTCTTT
abundance: NA; v_gene: TRBV13; j_gene: TRBJ2-6; d_gene: TRBD1; CDR3aa: CASSLTGHSGANVLTF; CDR3nt: TGTGCCAGCAGCCTGACAGGGCACTCTGGGGCCAACGTCCTGACTTTC
abundance: once; v_gene: TRBV2; j_gene: TRBJ1-2; d_gene: NA; CDR3aa: CASSVTGTLYTF; CDR3nt: TGTGCCAGCAGTGTAACCGGGACACTCTACACCTTC
abundance: NA; v_gene: TRBV27; j_gene: TRBJ2-1; d_gene: TRBD2; CDR3aa: CASSWGSGVPREQFF; CDR3nt: TGTGCCAGCAGTTGGGGTAGCGGGGTCCCAAGAGAGCAGTTCTTC
abundance: NA; v_gene: TRBV19; j_gene: TRBJ1-4; d_gene: TRBD1; CDR3aa: CASSIDREGDEKLFF; CDR3nt: TGTGCCAGTAGTATCGACAGGGAAGGAGATGAAAAACTGTTTTTT
abundance: few; v_gene: TRBV10-2; j_gene: TRBJ1-2; d_gene: NA; CDR3aa: CASSGSGFGGYTF; CDR3nt: TGCGCCAGCAGTGGTTCGGGGTTCGGTGGCTACACCTTC
abundance: NA; v_gene: TRBV4-1; j_gene: TRBJ1-2; d_gene: NA; CDR3aa: CASSQAEGGGGYTF; CDR3nt: TGCGCCAGCAGCCAAGCCGAGGGCGGCGGTGGCTACACCTTC
abundance: NA; v_gene: TRBV7-9; j_gene: TRBJ2-7; d_gene: TRBD2; CDR3aa: CASSIPSGSINEQYF; CDR3nt: TGTGCCAGCAGCATCCCTAGCGGGAGTATAAACGAGCAGTACTTC
abundance: NA; v_gene: TRBV10-3; j_gene: TRBJ2-3; d_gene: NA; CDR3aa: CAISEGSIAQYF; CDR3nt: TGTGCCATCAGTGAGGGTAGTATAGCGCAGTATTTT
abundance: NA; v_gene: TRBV7-9; j_gene: TRBJ2-7; d_gene: NA; CDR3aa: CASSFGGDTTYEQYF; CDR3nt: TGTGCCAGCAGCTTTGGTGGGGACACTACCTACGAGCAGTACTTC
abundance: NA; v_gene: TRBV28; j_gene: TRBJ1-4; d_gene: TRBD1; CDR3aa: CASSFLTGKVATNEKLFF; CDR3nt: TGTGCCAGCAGTTTCTTGACAGGGAAGGTAGCAACTAATGAAAAACTGTTTTTT
abundance: NA; v_gene: TRBV9; j_gene: TRBJ2-7; d_gene: TRBD1; CDR3aa: CASSPHPGTGPSYEQYF; CDR3nt: TGTGCCAGCAGCCCGCACCCCGGGACAGGGCCCTCCTACGAGCAGTACTTC
abundance: NA; v_gene: TRBV5-6; j_gene: TRBJ2-7; d_gene: TRBD2; CDR3aa: CASSSPSGSGSYEQYF; CDR3nt: TGTGCCAGCAGCTCTCCGTCGGGTAGCGGGAGCTACGAGCAGTACTTC
abundance: NA; v_gene: TRBV5-1; j_gene: TRBJ2-7; d_gene: NA; CDR3aa: CASSLASIPYEQYF; CDR3nt: TGCGCCAGCAGCTTGGCCTCTATCCCCTACGAGCAGTACTTC
abundance: NA; v_gene: TRBV21-1; j_gene: TRBJ2-2; d_gene: NA; CDR3aa: CASSNPAGDTGELFF; CDR3nt: TGTGCCAGCAGCAACCCAGCGGGTGACACCGGGGAGCTGTTTTTT
abundance: once; v_gene: TRBV27; j_gene: TRBJ1-4; d_gene: NA; CDR3aa: CASSLTEGPKEKLFF; CDR3nt: TGTGCCAGCAGTTTAACCGAGGGCCCGAAAGAAAAACTGTTTTTT
abundance: NA; v_gene: TRBV7-8; j_gene: TRBJ2-5; d_gene: TRBD2; CDR3aa: CASSLGLAGKETQYF; CDR3nt: TGTGCCAGCAGTCTAGGCCTAGCGGGGAAAGAGACCCAGTACTTC
abundance: NA; v_gene: TRBV2; j_gene: TRBJ2-7; d_gene: NA; CDR3aa: CASSDTTYEQYF; CDR3nt: TGTGCCAGCAGCGACACAACCTACGAGCAGTACTTC
abundance: NA; v_gene: TRBV27; j_gene: TRBJ1-5; d_gene: NA; CDR3aa: CASSPSEGESNQPQHF; CDR3nt: TGTGCCAGCAGTCCTAGTGAAGGGGAGAGCAATCAGCCCCAGCATTTT
abundance: NA; v_gene: TRBV4-3; j_gene: TRBJ2-7; d_gene: TRBD2; CDR3aa: CASSHTRDYFYEQYF; CDR3nt: TGCGCCAGCAGCCATACGCGGGACTACTTCTACGAGCAGTACTTC
abundance: NA; v_gene: TRBV6-5; j_gene: TRBJ1-2; d_gene: NA; CDR3aa: CASSLVSGTTGYTF; CDR3nt: TGTGCCAGCAGTTTGGTTTCAGGTACGACTGGCTACACCTTC
abundance: NA; v_gene: TRBV28; j_gene: TRBJ2-3; d_gene: NA; CDR3aa: CASSSLLTSRGEDTQYF; CDR3nt: TGTGCCAGCAGTTCCCTCTTGACTAGCAGGGGGGAAGATACGCAGTATTTT
abundance: NA; v_gene: TRBV7-3; j_gene: TRBJ1-1; d_gene: NA; CDR3aa: CASSLAPGTEAFF; CDR3nt: TGTGCCAGCAGCTTAGCCCCGGGTACTGAAGCTTTCTTT
abundance: once; v_gene: TRBV19; j_gene: TRBJ2-1; d_gene: TRBD2; CDR3aa: CASSIISGSYNEQFF; CDR3nt: TGTGCCAGTAGTATAATAAGCGGGAGCTACAATGAGCAGTTCTTC
abundance: NA; v_gene: TRBV30; j_gene: TRBJ2-7; d_gene: NA; CDR3aa: CAWSVQGYEQYF; CDR3nt: TGTGCCTGGAGTGTACAAGGCTACGAGCAGTACTTC
abundance: NA; v_gene: TRBV10-2; j_gene: TRBJ2-7; d_gene: NA; CDR3aa: CASSGGYEQYF; CDR3nt: TGCGCCAGCAGTGGGGGTTACGAGCAGTACTTC
abundance: NA; v_gene: TRBV5-1; j_gene: TRBJ2-1; d_gene: TRBD1; CDR3aa: CASRGGAYNEQFF; CDR3nt: TGCGCCAGCCGAGGGGGCGCCTACAATGAGCAGTTCTTC
abundance: NA; v_gene: TRBV27; j_gene: TRBJ2-7; d_gene: TRBD2; CDR3aa: CASSLLAGPAYEQYF; CDR3nt: TGTGCCAGCAGTCTTCTAGCGGGCCCCGCCTACGAGCAGTACTTC
abundance: NA; v_gene: TRBV5-1; j_gene: TRBJ2-1; d_gene: NA; CDR3aa: CASSLGVSSGYNEQFF; CDR3nt: TGCGCCAGCAGCTTGGGAGTCTCCTCGGGGTACAATGAGCAGTTCTTC
abundance: NA; v_gene: TRBV4-3; j_gene: TRBJ2-3; d_gene: NA; CDR3aa: CASSQDASRTDTQYF; CDR3nt: TGCGCCAGCAGCCAAGACGCTAGTAGAACAGATACGCAGTATTTT
abundance: NA; v_gene: TRBV6-1; j_gene: TRBJ2-7; d_gene: TRBD2; CDR3aa: CASSDRLAGFYEQYF; CDR3nt: TGTGCCAGCAGTGATCGACTAGCGGGATTCTACGAGCAGTACTTC
abundance: once; v_gene: TRBV5-1; j_gene: TRBJ2-1; d_gene: TRBD2; CDR3aa: CASSLVASGGYGEQFF; CDR3nt: TGCGCCAGCAGCTTGGTGGCTAGCGGGGGTTACGGTGAGCAGTTCTTC
abundance: NA; v_gene: TRBV4-3; j_gene: TRBJ2-1; d_gene: NA; CDR3aa: CASSQVLEAAYNEQFF; CDR3nt: TGCGCCAGCAGCCAAGTTCTGGAAGCGGCCTACAATGAGCAGTTCTTC
abundance: NA; v_gene: TRBV7-2; j_gene: TRBJ2-2; d_gene: NA; CDR3aa: CASSLLISSPGELFF; CDR3nt: TGTGCCAGCAGCTTATTAATTTCCAGTCCCGGGGAGCTGTTTTTT
abundance: NA; v_gene: TRBV7-9; j_gene: TRBJ2-3; d_gene: TRBD2; CDR3aa: CASSPASGDTDTQYF; CDR3nt: TGTGCCAGCAGCCCCGCTAGCGGGGACACAGATACGCAGTATTTT
abundance: NA; v_gene: TRBV5-6; j_gene: TRBJ2-3; d_gene: TRBD2; CDR3aa: CASSFGLAGDADTQYF; CDR3nt: TGTGCCAGCAGCTTCGGACTAGCGGGAGACGCAGATACGCAGTATTTT
abundance: NA; v_gene: TRBV5-4; j_gene: TRBJ1-1; d_gene: TRBD1; CDR3aa: CASSFRQGRNEAFF; CDR3nt: TGTGCCAGCAGCTTTAGACAGGGGAGGAATGAAGCTTTCTTT
abundance: NA; v_gene: TRBV6-6; j_gene: TRBJ2-7; d_gene: TRBD1; CDR3aa: CASSLGDRGSEQYF; CDR3nt: TGTGCCAGCAGTTTAGGAGACAGGGGGTCCGAGCAGTACTTC
abundance: NA; v_gene: TRBV9; j_gene: TRBJ2-7; d_gene: NA; CDR3aa: CASSPSPELNYEQYF; CDR3nt: TGTGCCAGCAGCCCTAGCCCCGAACTCAACTACGAGCAGTACTTC
abundance: NA; v_gene: TRBV27; j_gene: TRBJ2-3; d_gene: NA; CDR3aa: CASSLWLAHTDTQYF; CDR3nt: TGTGCCAGCAGTTTATGGCTAGCTCACACAGATACGCAGTATTTT
abundance: NA; v_gene: TRBV7-8; j_gene: TRBJ1-1; d_gene: NA; CDR3aa: CASSLAPGDTEAFF; CDR3nt: TGTGCCAGCAGCTTAGCTCCCGGGGATACTGAAGCTTTCTTT
abundance: NA; v_gene: TRBV30; j_gene: TRBJ2-1; d_gene: NA; CDR3aa: CAWNSATNEQFF; CDR3nt: TGTGCCTGGAATTCAGCGACCAATGAGCAGTTCTTC
abundance: NA; v_gene: TRBV7-9; j_gene: TRBJ1-2; d_gene: NA; CDR3aa: CASSSEVKFYGYTF; CDR3nt: TGTGCCAGCAGCTCCGAAGTTAAATTCTATGGCTACACCTTC